The source of this TCR beta chain is a study of blood T cell repertoires in COVID-19. Study overall: The United States, Italy and Spain provided the acute and convalescent COVID-19 samples.

This clone showed up just once. Per the study methods: It was from reference gene primer amplification that nucleated cell counts were estimated. Measured with immunoSEQ multiplex PCR; TCRdb has only the in-frame clones, and not every one. That table gives V, J and clone size, and the DNA gave D and trimming. The table lists around 17,000 clones, over 75% of them singletons. CDR3 length: 11 amino acids. CDR1 and CDR2 from the germline V gene are SNHLY and FYNNEI. This chain uses TRBV2 with TRBJ2-7; weak D call: TRBD2 (6 bases). The material sequenced was peripheral blood. This clonotype originated in a woman between 70 and 85 years old with active COVID-19. CDR3 sequence (DNA): TGTCCCCCCGGGGGTCCGCGGGAGCAGTACTTC. Its translation: CPPGGPREQYF.